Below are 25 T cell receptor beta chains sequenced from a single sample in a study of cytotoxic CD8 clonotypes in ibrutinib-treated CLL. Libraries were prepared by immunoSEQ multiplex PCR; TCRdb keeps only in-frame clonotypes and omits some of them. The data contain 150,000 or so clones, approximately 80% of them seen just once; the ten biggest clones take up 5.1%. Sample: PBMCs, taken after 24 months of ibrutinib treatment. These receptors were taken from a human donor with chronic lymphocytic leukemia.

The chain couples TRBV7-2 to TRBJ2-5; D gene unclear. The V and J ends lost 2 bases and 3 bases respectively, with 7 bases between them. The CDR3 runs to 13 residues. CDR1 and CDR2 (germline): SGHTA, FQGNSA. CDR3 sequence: CASSLFQKETQYF. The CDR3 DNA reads TGTGCCAGCAGCTTATTCCAGAAAGAGACCCAGTACTTC.

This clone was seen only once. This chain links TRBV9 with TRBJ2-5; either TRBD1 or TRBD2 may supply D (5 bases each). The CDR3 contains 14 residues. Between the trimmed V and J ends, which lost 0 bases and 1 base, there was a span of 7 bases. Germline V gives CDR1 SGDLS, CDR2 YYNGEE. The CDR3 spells CASSVDGGQETQYF. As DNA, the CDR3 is TGTGCCAGCAGCGTAGATGGGGGCCAAGAGACCCAGTACTTC.

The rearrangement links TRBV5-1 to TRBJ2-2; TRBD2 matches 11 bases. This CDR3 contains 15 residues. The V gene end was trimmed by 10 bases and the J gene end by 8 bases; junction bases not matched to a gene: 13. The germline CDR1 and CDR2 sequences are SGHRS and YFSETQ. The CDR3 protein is CASRGLAGGPGELFF. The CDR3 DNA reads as TGCGCCTCGAGGGGGCTAGCGGGAGGCCCGGGGGAGCTGTTTTTT.

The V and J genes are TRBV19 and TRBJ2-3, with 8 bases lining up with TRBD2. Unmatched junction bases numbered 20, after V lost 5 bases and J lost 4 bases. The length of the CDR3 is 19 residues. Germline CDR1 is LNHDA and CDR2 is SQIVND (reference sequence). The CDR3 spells CASSPDPGLTGGSADTQYF. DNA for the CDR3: TGTGCCAGTAGTCCTGATCCGGGACTAACGGGAGGGAGCGCAGATACGCAGTATTTT.

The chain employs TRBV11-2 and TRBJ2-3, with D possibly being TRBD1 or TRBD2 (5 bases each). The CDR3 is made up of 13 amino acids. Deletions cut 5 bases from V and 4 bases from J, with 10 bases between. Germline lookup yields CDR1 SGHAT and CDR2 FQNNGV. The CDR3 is CASSRDRADTQYF. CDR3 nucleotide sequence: TGTGCCAGCAGCCGGGACCGGGCAGATACGCAGTATTTT.

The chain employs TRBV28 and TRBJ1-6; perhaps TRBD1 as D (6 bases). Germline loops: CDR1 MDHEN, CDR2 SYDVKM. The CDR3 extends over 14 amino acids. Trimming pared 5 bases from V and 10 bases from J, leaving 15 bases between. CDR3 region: CASSPEDRPSPLHF. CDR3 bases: TGTGCCAGCAGTCCCGAAGACAGGCCCTCACCCCTCCACTTT.

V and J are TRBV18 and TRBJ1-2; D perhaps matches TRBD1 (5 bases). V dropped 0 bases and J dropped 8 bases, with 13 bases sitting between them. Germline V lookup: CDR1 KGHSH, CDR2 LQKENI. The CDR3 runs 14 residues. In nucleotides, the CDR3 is TGTGCCAGCTCACCACCGGGATCACCAGGGGGCTACACCTTC. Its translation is CASSPPGSPGGYTF.

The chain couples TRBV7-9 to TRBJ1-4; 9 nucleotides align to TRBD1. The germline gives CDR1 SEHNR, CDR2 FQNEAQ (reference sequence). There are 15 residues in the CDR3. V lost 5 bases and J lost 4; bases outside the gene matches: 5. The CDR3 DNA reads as TGTGCCAGCAGCCCGGGGACAGGGAGTAATGAAAAACTGTTTTTT. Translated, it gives CASSPGTGSNEKLFF. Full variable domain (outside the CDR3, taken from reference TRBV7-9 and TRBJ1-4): DTGVSQNPRHKITKRGQNVTFRCDPISEHNRLYWYRQTLGQGPEFLTYFQNEAQLEKSRLLSDRFSAERPKGSFSTLEIQRTEQGDSAMYLCASSPGTGSNEKLFFGSGTQLSVL.

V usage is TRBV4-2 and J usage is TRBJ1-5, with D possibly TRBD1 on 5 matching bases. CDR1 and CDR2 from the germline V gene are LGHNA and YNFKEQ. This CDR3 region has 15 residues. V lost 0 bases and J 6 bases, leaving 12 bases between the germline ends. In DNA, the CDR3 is TGTGCCAGCAGCCAAGATACTGGGGGGGGTCAGCCCCAGCATTTT. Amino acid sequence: CASSQDTGGGQPQHF.

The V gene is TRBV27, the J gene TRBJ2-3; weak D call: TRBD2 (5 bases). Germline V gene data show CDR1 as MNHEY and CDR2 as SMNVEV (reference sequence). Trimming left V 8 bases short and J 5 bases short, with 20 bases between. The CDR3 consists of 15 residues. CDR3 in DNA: TGTGCCAGCGCGGGCAGGACCGGTAGTGTAGATACGCAGTATTTT. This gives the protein CASAGRTGSVDTQYF.

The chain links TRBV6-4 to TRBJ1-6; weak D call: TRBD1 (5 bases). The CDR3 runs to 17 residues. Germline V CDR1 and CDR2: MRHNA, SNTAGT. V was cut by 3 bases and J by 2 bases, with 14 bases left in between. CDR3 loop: CASSEGETRAYNSPLHF. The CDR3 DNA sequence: TGTGCCAGCAGTGAGGGGGAGACTAGGGCCTATAATTCACCCCTCCACTTT.

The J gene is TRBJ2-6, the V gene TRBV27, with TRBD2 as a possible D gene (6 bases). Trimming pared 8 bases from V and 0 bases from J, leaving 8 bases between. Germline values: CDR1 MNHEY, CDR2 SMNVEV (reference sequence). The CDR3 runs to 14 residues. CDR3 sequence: CASAGSSGANVLTF. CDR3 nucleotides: TGTGCCAGCGCGGGGTCCTCTGGGGCCAACGTCCTGACTTTC.

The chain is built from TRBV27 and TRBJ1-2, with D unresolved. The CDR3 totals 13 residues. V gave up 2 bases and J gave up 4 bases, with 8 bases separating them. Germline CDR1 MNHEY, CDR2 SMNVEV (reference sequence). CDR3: CASSLEGAYGYTF. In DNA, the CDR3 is TGTGCCAGCAGTTTAGAGGGTGCCTATGGCTACACCTTC.

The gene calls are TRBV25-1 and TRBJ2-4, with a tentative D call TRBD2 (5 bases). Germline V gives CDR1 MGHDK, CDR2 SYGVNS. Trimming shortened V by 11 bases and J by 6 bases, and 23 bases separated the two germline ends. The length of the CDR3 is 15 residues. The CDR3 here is CAPRGGGGCLNIQYF. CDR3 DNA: TGTGCCCCCCGGGGTGGTGGTGGGTGCCTAAACATTCAGTACTTC. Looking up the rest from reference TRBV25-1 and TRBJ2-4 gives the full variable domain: EADIYQTPRYLVIGTGKKITLECSQTMGHDKMYWYQQDPGMELHLIHYSYGVNSTEKGDLSSESTVSRIRTEHFPLTLESARPSHTSQYLCAPRGGGGCLNIQYFGAGTRLSVL.

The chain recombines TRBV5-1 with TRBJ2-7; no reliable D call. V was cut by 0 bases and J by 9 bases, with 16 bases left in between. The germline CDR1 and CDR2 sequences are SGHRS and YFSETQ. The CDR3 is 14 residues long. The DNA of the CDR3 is TGCGCCAGCAGCTTGGGTCCCACCCCTACGGGGCAGTACTTC. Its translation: CASSLGPTPTGQYF.

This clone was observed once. CDR3 amino acids: CASSRLGGLAGKDTQYF. The CDR3 nucleotides read TGTGCCAGCAGCCGACTTGGTGGTCTAGCGGGCAAAGATACGCAGTATTTT. The chain combines TRBV7-3 with TRBJ2-3, with 8 bases that match TRBD2. The germline V gene encodes CDR1 SGHTA and CDR2 FQGTGA. Unmatched junction bases numbered 15, after V lost 5 bases and J lost 5 bases. The CDR3 is made up of 17 amino acids.

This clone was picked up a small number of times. In nucleotides, the CDR3 is TGTGCCAGCTCGCCGGGACAGGGGGCCGGGGAGCTGTTTTTT. Amino acid sequence: CASSPGQGAGELFF. The V call is TRBV18, the J call TRBJ2-2; 11 nucleotides agree with TRBD1. The CDR3 is made up of 14 amino acids. The J segment lost 6 bases and the V segment lost 6 bases, leaving 3 bases of the junction unmatched. Per germline, CDR1 KGHSH and CDR2 LQKENI.

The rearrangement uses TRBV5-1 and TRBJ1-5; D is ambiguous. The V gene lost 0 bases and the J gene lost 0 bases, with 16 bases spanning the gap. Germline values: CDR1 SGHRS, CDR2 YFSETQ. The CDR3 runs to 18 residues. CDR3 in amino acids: CASSLGFGGDISNQPQHF. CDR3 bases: TGCGCCAGCAGCTTGGGTTTTGGTGGAGACATTAGCAATCAGCCCCAGCATTTT.

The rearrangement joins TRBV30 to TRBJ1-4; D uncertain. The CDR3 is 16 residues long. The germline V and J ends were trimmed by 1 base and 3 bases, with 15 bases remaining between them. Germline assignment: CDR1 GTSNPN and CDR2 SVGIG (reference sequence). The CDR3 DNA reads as TGTGCCTGGAGTGCTCTGGGTGGCGGTGCTAATGAAAAACTGTTTTTT. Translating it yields CAWSALGGGANEKLFF.

The CDR3 here is CASSFTGDIQYF. CDR3 coding DNA: TGTGCCAGCAGCTTTACAGGAGACATTCAGTACTTC. The chain uses TRBV7-9 and TRBJ2-4; weak D call: TRBD1 (5 bases). The CDR3 loop spans 12 amino acids. The germline V and J ends were trimmed by 3 bases and 8 bases, with 8 bases remaining between them. Germline assignment: CDR1 SEHNR and CDR2 FQNEAQ (reference sequence).

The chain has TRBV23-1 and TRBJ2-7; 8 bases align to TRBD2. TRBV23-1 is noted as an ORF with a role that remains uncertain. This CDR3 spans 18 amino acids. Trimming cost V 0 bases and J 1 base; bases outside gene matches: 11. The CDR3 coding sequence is TGCGCCAGCAGTCAATCCTGCGGACTAGCCCCGCGGTCCTACGAGCAGTACTTC. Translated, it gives CASSQSCGLAPRSYEQYF.

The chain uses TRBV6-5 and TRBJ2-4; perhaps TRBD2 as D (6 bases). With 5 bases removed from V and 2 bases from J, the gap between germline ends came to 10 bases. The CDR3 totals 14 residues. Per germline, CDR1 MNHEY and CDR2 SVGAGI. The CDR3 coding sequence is TGTGCCAGCAGTGGAGGGGTGTCCAAAAACATTCAGTACTTC. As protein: CASSGGVSKNIQYF.

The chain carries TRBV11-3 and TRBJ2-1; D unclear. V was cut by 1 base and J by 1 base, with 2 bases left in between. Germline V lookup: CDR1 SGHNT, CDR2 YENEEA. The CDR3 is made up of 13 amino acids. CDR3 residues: CASSLGSYNEQFF. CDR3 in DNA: TGTGCCAGCAGCTTAGGATCCTACAATGAGCAGTTCTTC.

The CDR3 region has the DNA TGTGCCAGCTCTCCAACAGGGGTTCAGCCCCAGCATTTT. Its translation: CASSPTGVQPQHF. The V and J genes are TRBV18 and TRBJ1-5, with TRBD1 identical over 7 bases. Per germline, CDR1 KGHSH and CDR2 LQKENI. V lost 6 bases, J lost 6 bases, and 5 bases stayed unmatched. This CDR3 contains 13 residues.

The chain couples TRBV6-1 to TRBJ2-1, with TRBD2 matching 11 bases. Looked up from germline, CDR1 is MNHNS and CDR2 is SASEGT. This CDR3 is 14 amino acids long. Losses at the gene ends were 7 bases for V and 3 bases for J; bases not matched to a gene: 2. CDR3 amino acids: CASIGLAGYNEQFF. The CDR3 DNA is TGTGCCAGCATCGGACTAGCGGGCTACAATGAGCAGTTCTTC.